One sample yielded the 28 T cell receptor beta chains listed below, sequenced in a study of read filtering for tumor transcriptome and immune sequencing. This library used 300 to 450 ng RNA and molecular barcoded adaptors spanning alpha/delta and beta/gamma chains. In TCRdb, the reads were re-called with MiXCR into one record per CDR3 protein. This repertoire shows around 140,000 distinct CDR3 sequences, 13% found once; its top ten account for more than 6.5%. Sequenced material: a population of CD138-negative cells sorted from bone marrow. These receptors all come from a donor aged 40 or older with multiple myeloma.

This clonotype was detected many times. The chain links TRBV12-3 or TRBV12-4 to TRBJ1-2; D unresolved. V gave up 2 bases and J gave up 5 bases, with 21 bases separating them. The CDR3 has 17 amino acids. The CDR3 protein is CASSLQNPGPLRYGYTF. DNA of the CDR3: TGTGCCAGCAGTTTACAAAACCCAGGCCCGTTACGGTATGGCTACACCTTC.

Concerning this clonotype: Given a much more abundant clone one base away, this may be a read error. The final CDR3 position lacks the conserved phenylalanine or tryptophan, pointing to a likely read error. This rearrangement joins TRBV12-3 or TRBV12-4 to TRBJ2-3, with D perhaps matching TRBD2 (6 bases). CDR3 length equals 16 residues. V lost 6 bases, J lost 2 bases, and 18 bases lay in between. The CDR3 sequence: CASSERDSSYTDTQYL. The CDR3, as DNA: TGTGCCAGCAGCGAAAGGGACTCCTCCTACACAGATACGCAGTATCTT.

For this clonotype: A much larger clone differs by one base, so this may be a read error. The CDR3 DNA sequence: TGTGCCAGCAGCTTCAGACAGGGGGCATTAGATGGCTGCACCTTC. Encoded protein: CASSFRQGALDGCTF. The V and J genes are TRBV7-2 and TRBJ1-2; 10 positions match TRBD1. Germline CDR1 and CDR2: SGHTA and FQGNSA. The CDR3 runs 15 residues.

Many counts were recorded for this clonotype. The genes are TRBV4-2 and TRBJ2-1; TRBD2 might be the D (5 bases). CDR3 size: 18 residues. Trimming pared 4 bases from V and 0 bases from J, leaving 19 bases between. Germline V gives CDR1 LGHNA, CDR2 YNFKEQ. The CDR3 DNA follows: TGTGCCAGCAGCCCGCTGATGACGGACTTCAGCTCCTACAATGAGCAGTTCTTC. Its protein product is CASSPLMTDFSSYNEQFF.

CDR3: CASSLASGTEAFF. The CDR3, as DNA: TGTGCCAGCAGTTTAGCGAGTGGGACTGAAGCTTTCTTT. The chain uses TRBV28 and TRBJ1-1, with D unresolved. CDR3 length: 13 residues. V was pared by 2 bases and J by 5 bases, with 9 bases between. Germline V gene sequence: CDR1 MDHEN, CDR2 SYDVKM.

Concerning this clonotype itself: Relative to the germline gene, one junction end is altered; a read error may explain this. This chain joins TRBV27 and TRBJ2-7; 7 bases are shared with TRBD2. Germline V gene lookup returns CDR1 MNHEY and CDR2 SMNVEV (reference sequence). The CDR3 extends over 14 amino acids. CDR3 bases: TGTGCCAGCAGTATTAGCGGGTTCTCCTACGAGCTGTACTTC. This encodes CASSISGFSYELYF.

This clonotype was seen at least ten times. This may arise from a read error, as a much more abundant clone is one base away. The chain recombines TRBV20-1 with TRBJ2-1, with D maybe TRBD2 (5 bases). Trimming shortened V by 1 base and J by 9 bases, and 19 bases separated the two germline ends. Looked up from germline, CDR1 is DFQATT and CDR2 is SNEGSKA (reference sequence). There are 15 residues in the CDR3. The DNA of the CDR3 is TGCAGTGCTAGAGCTAGTGGCGGGTGGGCCGCTGAGCAGTTCTTC. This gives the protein CSARASGGWAAEQFF.

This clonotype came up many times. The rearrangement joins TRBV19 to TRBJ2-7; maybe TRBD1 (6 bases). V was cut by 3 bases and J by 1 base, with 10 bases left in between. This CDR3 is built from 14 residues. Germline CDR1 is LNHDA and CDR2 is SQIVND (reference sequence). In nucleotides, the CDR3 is TGTGCCAGTAGTATCGATACAGGGTCCTACGAGCAGTACTTC. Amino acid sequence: CASSIDTGSYEQYF.

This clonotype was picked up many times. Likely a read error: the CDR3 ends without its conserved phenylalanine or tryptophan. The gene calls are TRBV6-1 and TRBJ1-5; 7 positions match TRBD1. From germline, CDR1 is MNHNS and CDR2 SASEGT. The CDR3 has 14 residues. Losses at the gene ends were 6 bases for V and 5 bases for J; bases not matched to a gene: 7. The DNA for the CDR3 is TGTGCCAGCAGGACGAGACAGGGAGATCAGCCCCAGCATCTT. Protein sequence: CASRTRQGDQPQHL.

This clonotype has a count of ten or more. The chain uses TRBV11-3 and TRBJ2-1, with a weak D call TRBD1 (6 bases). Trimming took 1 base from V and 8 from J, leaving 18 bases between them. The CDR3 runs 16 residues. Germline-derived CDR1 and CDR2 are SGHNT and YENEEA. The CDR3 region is CASSLGGPARMYEQFF. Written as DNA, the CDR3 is TGTGCCAGCAGCTTAGGGGGGCCCGCGCGGATGTATGAGCAGTTCTTC.

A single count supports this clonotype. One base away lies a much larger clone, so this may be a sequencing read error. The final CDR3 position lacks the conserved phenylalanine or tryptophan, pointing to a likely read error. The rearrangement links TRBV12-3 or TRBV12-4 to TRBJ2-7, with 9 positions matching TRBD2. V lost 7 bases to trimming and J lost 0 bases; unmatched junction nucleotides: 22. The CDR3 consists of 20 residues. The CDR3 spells CASTHSVTTSGRLSSYEQYS. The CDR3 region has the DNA TGTGCCAGCACCCACTCCGTTACGACCAGCGGGAGGCTAAGCTCCTACGAGCAGTACTCC.

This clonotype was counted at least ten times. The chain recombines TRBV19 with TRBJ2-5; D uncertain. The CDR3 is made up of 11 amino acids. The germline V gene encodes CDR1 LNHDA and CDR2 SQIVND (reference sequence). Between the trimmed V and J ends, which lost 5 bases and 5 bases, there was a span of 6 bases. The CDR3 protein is CASSGLETQYF. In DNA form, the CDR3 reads TGTGCCAGTAGTGGGCTGGAGACCCAGTACTTC.

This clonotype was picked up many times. CDR3 nucleotides: TGCAGTGCTAGAGATGGGGGACTAGCGGGCCGAAGCTCCTACAATGAGCAGTTCTTC. It is translated as CSARDGGLAGRSSYNEQFF. The chain employs TRBV20-1 and TRBJ2-1; TRBD2 agrees at 12 bases. Trimming cost V 0 bases and J 0 bases; bases outside gene matches: 9. Germline CDR1 DFQATT, CDR2 SNEGSKA (reference sequence). The CDR3 extends over 19 amino acids.

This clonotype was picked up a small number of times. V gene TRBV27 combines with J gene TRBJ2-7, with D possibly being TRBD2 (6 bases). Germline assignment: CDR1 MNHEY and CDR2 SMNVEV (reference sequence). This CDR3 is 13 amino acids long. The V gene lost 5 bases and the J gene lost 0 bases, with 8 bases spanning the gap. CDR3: CASSPGVSYEQYF. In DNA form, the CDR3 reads TGTGCCAGCAGTCCGGGAGTCTCCTACGAGCAGTACTTC.

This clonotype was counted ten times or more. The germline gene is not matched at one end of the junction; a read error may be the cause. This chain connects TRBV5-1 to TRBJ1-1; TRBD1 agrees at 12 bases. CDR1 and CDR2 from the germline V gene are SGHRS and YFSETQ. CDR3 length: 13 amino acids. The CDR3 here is CASSFVEGQGALF. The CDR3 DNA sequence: TGCGCCAGCAGCTTCGTGGAGGGACAGGGGGCCCTTTTT.

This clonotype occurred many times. The CDR3 DNA reads as TGTGCCAGCAGCCGACAGGGCCACCAAGAGACCCAGTACTTC. It yields the protein CASSRQGHQETQYF. The V call is TRBV11-2, the J call TRBJ2-5; 7 nucleotides match TRBD1. Unmatched junction bases numbered 3, after V lost 5 bases and J lost 0 bases. The germline CDR1 and CDR2 sequences are SGHAT and FQNNGV. The CDR3 length is 14 residues.

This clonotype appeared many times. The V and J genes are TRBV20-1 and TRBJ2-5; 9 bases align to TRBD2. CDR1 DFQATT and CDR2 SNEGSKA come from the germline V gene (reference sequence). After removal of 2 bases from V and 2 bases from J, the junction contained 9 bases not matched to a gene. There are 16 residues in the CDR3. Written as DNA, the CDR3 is TGCAGTGCTAGATACCCGACTAGCGGATATCAAGAGACCCAGTACTTC. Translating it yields CSARYPTSGYQETQYF.

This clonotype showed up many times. The CDR3 DNA follows: TGCGCCAGCAGCCAAAGTACGAGAAACACCGGGGAGCTGTTTTTT. The encoded protein is CASSQSTRNTGELFF. The V gene is TRBV4-1, the J gene TRBJ2-2; no clear D. V was clipped by 2 bases and J by 2 bases, with 9 bases between them. CDR3 length equals 15 residues. Per the germline V gene, CDR1 is MGHRA and CDR2 is YSYEKL.

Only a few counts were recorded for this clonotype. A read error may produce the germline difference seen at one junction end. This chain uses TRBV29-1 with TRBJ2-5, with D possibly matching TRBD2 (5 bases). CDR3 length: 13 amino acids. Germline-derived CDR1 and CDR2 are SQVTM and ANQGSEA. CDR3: CSVLTGNQETQHF. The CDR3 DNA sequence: TGCAGCGTTTTGACCGGGAACCAAGAGACCCAGCACTTC.

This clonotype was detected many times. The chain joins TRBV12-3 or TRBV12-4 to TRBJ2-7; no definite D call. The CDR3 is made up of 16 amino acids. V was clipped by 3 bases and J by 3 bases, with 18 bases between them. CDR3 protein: CASSFGTRRLSYEQYF. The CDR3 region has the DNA TGTGCCAGCAGTTTCGGCACAAGGCGGTTAAGCTACGAGCAGTACTTC.

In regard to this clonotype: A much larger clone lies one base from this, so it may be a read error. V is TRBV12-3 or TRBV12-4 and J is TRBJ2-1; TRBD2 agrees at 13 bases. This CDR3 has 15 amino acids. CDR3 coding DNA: TGTGCCGGCAGCACTAGCGGGAGGGGGTACAATGAGCAGTTCTTC. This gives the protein CAGSTSGRGYNEQFF.

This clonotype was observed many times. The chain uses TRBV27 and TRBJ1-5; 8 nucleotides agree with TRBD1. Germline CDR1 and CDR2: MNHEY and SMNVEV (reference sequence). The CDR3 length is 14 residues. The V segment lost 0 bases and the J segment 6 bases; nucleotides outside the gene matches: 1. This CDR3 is CASSLSRGRQPQHF. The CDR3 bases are TGTGCCAGCAGTTTATCCAGGGGGCGTCAGCCCCAGCATTTT.

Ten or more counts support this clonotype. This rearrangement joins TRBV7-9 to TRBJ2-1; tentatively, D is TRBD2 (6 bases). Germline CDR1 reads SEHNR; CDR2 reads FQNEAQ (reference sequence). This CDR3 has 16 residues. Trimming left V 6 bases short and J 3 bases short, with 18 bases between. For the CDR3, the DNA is TGTGCCAGCAGAAGCATAGAACGGGACTTCTACAATGAGCAGTTCTTC. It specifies CASRSIERDFYNEQFF.

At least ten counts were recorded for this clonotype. The CDR3, as DNA: TGTGCCAGCAGTCCCCCCCGGAGGTTAACTAGCGGACAAGAGACCCAGTACTTC. The encoded protein is CASSPPRRLTSGQETQYF. V usage is TRBV12-3 or TRBV12-4 and J usage is TRBJ2-5; 8 nucleotides align to TRBD2. There are 18 residues in the CDR3. The junction had 16 bases not matched to a gene; V was cut back by 5 bases and J by 2 bases.

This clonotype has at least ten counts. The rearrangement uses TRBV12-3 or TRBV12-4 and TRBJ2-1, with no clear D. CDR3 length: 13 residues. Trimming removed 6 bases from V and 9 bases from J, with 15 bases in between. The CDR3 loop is CASSTTGNLEQFF. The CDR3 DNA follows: TGTGCCAGCAGCACAACTGGAAACCTTGAGCAGTTCTTC.

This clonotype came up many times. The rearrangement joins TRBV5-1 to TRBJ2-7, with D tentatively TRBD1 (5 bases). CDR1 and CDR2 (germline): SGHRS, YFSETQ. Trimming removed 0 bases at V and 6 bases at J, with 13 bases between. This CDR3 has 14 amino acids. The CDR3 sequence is CASSLVSGNSEQYF. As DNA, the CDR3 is TGCGCCAGCAGCTTGGTCTCAGGGAATTCCGAGCAGTACTTC.

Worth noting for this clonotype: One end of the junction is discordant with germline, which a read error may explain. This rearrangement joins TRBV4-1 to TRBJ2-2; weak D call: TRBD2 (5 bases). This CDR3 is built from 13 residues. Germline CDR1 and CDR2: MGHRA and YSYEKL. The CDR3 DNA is TGCGCCAGCAGCCCGGCGAACACCGGGGAGCTGTCTTTT. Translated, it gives CASSPANTGELSF.

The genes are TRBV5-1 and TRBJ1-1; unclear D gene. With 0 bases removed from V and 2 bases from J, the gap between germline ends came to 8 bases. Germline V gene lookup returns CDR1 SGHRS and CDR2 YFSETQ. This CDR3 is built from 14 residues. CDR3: CASSLGFRNTEAFF. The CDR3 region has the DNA TGCGCCAGCAGCTTGGGGTTCCGTAACACTGAAGCTTTCTTT.